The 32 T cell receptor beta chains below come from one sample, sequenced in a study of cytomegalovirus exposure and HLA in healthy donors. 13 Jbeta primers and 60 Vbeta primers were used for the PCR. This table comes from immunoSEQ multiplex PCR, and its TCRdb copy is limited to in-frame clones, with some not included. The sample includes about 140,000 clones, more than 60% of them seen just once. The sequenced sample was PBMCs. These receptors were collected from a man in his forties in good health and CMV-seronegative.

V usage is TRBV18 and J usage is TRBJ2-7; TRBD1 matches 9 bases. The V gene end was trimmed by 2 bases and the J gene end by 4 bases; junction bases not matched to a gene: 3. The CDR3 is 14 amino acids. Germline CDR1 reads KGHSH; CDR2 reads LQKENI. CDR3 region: CASSPGTGTYEQYF. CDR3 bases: TGTGCCAGCTCACCAGGGACAGGGACGTACGAGCAGTACTTC.

The CDR3 DNA is TGTGCCAGCAGCCAACTCTCCGGGACAGGGGAACAGGGACCCCTCCACTTT. It translates to CASSQLSGTGEQGPLHF. The chain uses TRBV4-2 and TRBJ1-6; 10 nucleotides agree with TRBD1. With 2 bases clipped from V and 12 bases from J, the junction kept 13 bases outside the gene matches. Germline values: CDR1 LGHNA, CDR2 YNFKEQ. The CDR3 contains 17 residues.

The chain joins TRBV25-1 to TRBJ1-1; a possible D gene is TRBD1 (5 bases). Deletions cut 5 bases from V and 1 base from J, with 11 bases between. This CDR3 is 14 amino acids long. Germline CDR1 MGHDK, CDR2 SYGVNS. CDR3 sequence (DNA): TGTGCCAGCAGTAAAGAAAGGGGGAACACTGAAGCTTTCTTT. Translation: CASSKERGNTEAFF.

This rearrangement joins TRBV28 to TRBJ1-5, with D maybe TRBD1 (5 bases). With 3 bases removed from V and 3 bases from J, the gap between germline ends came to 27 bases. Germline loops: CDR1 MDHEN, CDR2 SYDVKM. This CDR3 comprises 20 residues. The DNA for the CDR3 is TGTGCCAGCAGTTTTGATTCTTGGCGGGAGAGGCAGGGTTACAATCAGCCCCAGCATTTT. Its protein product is CASSFDSWRERQGYNQPQHF.

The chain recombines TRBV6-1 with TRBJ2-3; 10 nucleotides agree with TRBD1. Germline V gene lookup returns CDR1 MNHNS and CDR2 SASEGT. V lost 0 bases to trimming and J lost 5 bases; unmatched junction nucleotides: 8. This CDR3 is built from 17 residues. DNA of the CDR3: TGTGCCAGCAGTGAAGCGCTTCGAGACAGGGGGCGAGATACGCAGTATTTT. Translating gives CASSEALRDRGRDTQYF.

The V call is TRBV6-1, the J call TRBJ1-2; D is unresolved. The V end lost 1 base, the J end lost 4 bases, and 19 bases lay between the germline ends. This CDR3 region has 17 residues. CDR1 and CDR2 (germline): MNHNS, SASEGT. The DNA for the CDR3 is TGTGCCAGCAGTGAAGAACCAGGCAGCCTACGAGCCTATGGCTACACCTTC. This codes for CASSEEPGSLRAYGYTF.

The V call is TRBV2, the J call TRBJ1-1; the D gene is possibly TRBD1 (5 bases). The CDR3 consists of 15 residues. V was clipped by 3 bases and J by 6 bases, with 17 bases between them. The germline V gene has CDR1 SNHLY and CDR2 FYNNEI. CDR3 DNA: TGTGCCAGCAGTGATACGATCAGGGTATCTCCTGAAGCTTTCTTT. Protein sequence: CASSDTIRVSPEAFF.

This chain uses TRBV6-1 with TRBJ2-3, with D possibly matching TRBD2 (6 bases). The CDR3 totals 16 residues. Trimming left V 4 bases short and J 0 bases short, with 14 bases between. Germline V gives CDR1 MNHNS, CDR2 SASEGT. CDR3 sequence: CASSASGLISTDTQYF. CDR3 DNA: TGTGCCAGCAGTGCTTCGGGACTTATTAGCACAGATACGCAGTATTTT.

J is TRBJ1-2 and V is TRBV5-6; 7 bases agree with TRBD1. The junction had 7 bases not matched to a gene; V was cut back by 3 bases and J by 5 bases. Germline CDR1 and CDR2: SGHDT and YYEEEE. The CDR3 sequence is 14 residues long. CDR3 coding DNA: TGTGCCAGCAGCTCAGGCTTGACAGGGTATGGCTACACCTTC. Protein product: CASSSGLTGYGYTF.

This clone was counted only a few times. CDR3 sequence (DNA): TGCGCCAGCAGCCGAGGGTTACAGGGGAACTATGGCTACACCTTC. Amino acids: CASSRGLQGNYGYTF. The J gene is TRBJ1-2, the V gene TRBV5-1; TRBD1 matches 7 bases. V trimming: 4 bases; J trimming: 2 bases; junction bases outside the gene matches: 8. Per germline, CDR1 SGHRS and CDR2 YFSETQ. The CDR3 contains 15 residues. The full variable domain, completed using reference TRBV5-1 and TRBJ1-2, is KAGVTQTPRYLIKTRGQQVTLSCSPISGHRSVSWYQQTPGQGLQFLFEYFSETQRNKGNFPGRFSGRQFSNSRSEMNVSTLELGDSALYLCASSRGLQGNYGYTFGSGTRLTVV.

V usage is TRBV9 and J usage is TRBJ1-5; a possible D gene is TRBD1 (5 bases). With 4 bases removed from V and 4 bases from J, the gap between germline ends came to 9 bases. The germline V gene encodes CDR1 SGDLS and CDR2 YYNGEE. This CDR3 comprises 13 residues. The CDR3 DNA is TGTGCCAGCAGCCCTGACAGTAATCAGCCCCAGCATTTT. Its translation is CASSPDSNQPQHF. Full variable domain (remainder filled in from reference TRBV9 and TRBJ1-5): DSGVTQTPKHLITATGQRVTLRCSPRSGDLSVYWYQQSLDQGLQFLIQYYNGEERAKGNILERFSAQQFPDLHSELNLSSLELGDSALYFCASSPDSNQPQHFGDGTRLSIL.

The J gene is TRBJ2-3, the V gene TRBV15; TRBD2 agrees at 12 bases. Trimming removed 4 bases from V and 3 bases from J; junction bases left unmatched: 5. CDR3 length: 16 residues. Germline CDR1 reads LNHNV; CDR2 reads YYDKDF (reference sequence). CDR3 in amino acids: CATSKGLAGFTDTQYF. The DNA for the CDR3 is TGTGCCACCAGCAAAGGACTAGCGGGGTTTACAGATACGCAGTATTTT.

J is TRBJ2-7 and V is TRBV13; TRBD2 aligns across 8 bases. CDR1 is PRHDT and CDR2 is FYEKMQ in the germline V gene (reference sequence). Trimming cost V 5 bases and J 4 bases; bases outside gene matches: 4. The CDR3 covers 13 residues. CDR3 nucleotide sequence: TGTGCCAGCAGCCGGGGGGGCGAGTACGAGCAGTACTTC. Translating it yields CASSRGGEYEQYF.

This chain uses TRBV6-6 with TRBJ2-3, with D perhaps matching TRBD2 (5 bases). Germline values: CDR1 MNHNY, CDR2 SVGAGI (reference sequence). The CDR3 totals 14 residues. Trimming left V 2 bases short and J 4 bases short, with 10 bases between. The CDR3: CASSYILAADTQYF. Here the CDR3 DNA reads TGTGCCAGCAGTTACATCCTAGCAGCAGATACGCAGTATTTT.

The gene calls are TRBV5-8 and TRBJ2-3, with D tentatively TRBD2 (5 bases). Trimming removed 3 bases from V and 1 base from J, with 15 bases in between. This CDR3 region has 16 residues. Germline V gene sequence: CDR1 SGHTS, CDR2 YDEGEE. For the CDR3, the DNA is TGTGCCAGCAGCTACCGGGGTGGCGTCGGCACAGATACGCAGTATTTT. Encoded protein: CASSYRGGVGTDTQYF.

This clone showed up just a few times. The CDR3 loop is CASSSLTSGGGQETQYF. For the CDR3, the DNA is TGCGCCAGCAGCTCGCTGACTAGCGGGGGGGGACAAGAGACCCAGTACTTC. The rearrangement uses TRBV5-1 and TRBJ2-5; TRBD2 agrees at 14 bases. After removal of 3 bases from V and 2 bases from J, the junction contained 6 bases not matched to a gene. Germline V CDR1 and CDR2: SGHRS, YFSETQ. CDR3 length equals 17 residues.

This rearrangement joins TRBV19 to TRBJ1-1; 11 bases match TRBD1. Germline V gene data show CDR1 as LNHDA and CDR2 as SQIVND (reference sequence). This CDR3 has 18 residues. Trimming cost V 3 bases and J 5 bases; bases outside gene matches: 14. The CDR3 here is CASSITGGTGGRKTEAFF. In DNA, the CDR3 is TGTGCCAGTAGTATCACGGGCGGGACAGGGGGAAGGAAAACTGAAGCTTTCTTT.

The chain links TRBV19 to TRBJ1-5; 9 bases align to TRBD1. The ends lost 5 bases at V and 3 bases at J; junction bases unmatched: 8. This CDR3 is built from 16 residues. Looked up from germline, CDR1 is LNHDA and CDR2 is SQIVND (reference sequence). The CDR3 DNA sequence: TGTGCCAGTAGTGCCCCGGAACAGGGGGCCAATCAGCCCCAGCATTTT. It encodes CASSAPEQGANQPQHF.

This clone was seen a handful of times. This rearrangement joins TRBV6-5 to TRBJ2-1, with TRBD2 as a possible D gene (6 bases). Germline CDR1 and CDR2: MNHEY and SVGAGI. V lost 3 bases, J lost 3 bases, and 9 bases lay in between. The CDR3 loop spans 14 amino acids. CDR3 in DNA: TGTGCCAGCAGTTATTCGGACTACTACAATGAGCAGTTCTTC. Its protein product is CASSYSDYYNEQFF.

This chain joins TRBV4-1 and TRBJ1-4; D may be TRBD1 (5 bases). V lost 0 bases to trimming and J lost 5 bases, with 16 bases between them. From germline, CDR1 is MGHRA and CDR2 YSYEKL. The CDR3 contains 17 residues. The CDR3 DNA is TGCGCCAGCAGCCAAGATCGCACGCCGGGGGGGAATGAAAAACTGTTTTTT. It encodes CASSQDRTPGGNEKLFF.

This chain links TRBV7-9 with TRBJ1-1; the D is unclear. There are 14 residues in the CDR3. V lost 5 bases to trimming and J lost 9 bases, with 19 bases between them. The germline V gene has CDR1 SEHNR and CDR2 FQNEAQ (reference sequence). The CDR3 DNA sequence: TGTGCCAGCAGCCGATGGTCGGACGGGAAACAAGCTTTCTTT. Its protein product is CASSRWSDGKQAFF. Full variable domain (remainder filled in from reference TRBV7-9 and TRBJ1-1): DTGVSQNPRHKITKRGQNVTFRCDPISEHNRLYWYRQTLGQGPEFLTYFQNEAQLEKSRLLSDRFSAERPKGSFSTLEIQRTEQGDSAMYLCASSRWSDGKQAFFGQGTRLTVV.

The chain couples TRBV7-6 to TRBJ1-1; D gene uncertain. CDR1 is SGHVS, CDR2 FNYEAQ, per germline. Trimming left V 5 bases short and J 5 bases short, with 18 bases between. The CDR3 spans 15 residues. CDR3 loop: CASSLPPGLRTEAFF. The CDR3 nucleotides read TGTGCCAGCAGCCTACCCCCCGGGTTAAGGACTGAAGCTTTCTTT.

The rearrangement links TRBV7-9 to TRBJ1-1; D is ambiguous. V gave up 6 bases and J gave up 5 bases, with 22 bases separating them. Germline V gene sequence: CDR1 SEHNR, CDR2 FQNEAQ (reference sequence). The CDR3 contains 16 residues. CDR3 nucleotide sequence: TGTGCCAGCAGACACGTGCCCTACGGGGTAAGAACTGAAGCTTTCTTT. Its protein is CASRHVPYGVRTEAFF.

For the CDR3, the DNA is TGTGCCAGTAGTATAGACTCCCGGGGAGGGAGCGGCTACACCTTC. It encodes CASSIDSRGGSGYTF. The rearrangement joins TRBV19 to TRBJ1-2, with D unresolved. The CDR3 sequence is 15 residues long. V was cut by 0 bases and J by 8 bases, with 16 bases left in between. Germline loops: CDR1 LNHDA, CDR2 SQIVND (reference sequence).

CDR3 nucleotide sequence: TGTGCCAGCACCAGGGGGGCAGGGGGCTCCTACGAGCAGTACTTC. This sequence encodes CASTRGAGGSYEQYF. The gene calls are TRBV6-5 and TRBJ2-7; possible D gene TRBD1, 7 bases. Germline V lookup: CDR1 MNHEY, CDR2 SVGAGI. V was pared by 7 bases and J by 0 bases, with 16 bases between. CDR3 length equals 15 residues.

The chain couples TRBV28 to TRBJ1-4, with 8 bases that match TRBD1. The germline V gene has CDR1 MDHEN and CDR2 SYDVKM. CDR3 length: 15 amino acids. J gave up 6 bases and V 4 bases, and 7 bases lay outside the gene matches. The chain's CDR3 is CASSSSGTGDEKLFF. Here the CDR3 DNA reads TGTGCCAGCAGTTCGTCCGGGACAGGAGATGAAAAACTGTTTTTT.

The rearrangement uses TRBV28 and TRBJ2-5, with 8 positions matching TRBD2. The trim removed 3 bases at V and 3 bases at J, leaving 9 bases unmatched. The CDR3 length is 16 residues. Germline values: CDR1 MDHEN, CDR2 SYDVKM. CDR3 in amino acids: CASSFLGGGLEETQYF. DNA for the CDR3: TGTGCCAGCAGTTTTTTGGGCGGGGGGTTGGAAGAGACCCAGTACTTC. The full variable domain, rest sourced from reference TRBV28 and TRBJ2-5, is DVKVTQSSRYLVKRTGEKVFLECVQDMDHENMFWYRQDPGLGLRLIYFSYDVKMKEKGDIPEGYSVSREKKERFSLILESASTNQTSMYLCASSFLGGGLEETQYFGPGTRLLVL.

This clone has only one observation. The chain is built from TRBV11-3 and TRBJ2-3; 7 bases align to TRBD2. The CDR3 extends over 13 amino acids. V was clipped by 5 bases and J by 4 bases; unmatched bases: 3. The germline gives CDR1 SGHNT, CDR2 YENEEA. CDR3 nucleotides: TGTGCCAGCAGCCGACTAGCCGCAGATACGCAGTATTTT. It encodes CASSRLAADTQYF.

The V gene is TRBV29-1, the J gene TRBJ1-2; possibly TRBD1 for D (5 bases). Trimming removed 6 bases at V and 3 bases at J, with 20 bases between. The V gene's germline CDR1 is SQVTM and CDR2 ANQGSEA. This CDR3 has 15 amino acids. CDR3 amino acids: CSVPMGRQPDYGYTF. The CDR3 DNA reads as TGCAGCGTCCCTATGGGGCGACAGCCAGACTATGGCTACACCTTC.

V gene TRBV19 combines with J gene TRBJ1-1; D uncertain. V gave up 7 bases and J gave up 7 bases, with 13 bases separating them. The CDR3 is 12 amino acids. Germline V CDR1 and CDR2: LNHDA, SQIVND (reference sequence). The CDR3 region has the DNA TGTGCCAGTACCACCGAGGATCGTGAAGCTTTCTTT. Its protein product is CASTTEDREAFF.

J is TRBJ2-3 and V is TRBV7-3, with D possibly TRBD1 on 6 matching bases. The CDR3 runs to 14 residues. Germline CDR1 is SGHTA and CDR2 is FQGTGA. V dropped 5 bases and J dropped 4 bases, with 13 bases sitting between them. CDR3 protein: CASSPAQGPDTQYF. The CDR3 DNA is TGTGCCAGCAGCCCCGCGCAGGGGCCAGATACGCAGTATTTT.

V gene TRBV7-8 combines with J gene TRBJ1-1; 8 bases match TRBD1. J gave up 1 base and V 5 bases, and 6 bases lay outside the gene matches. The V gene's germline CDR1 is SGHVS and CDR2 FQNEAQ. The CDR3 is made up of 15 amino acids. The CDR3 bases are TGTGCCAGCAGCCAGACAGGGGCGACGAACACTGAAGCTTTCTTT. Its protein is CASSQTGATNTEAFF.